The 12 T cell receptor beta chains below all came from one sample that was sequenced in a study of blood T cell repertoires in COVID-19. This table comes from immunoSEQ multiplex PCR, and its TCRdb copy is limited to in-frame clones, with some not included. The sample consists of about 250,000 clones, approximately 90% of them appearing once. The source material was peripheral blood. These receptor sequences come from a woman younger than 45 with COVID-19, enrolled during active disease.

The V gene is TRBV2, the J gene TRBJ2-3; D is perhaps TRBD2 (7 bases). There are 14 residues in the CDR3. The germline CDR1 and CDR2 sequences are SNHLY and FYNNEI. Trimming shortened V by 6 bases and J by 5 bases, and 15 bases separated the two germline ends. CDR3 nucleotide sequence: TGTGCCAGCAGGGGGGCGGGGGTCCTAGATACGCAGTATTTT. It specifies CASRGAGVLDTQYF.

The CDR3 DNA is TGTGCCAGCAGTCGCTTAGCGGGGCTCTCCTACGAGCAGTACGTC. Its protein is CASSRLAGLSYEQYV. This sequence joins TRBV6-5 and TRBJ2-7; TRBD2 agrees at 8 bases. V lost 5 bases to trimming and J lost 0 bases; unmatched junction nucleotides: 6. Germline CDR1 MNHEY, CDR2 SVGAGI. The CDR3 consists of 15 residues.

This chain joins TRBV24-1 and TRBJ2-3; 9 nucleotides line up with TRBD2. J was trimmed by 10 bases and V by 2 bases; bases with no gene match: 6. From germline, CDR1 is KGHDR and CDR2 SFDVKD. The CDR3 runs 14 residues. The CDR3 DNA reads TGTGCCACCAGTGATTCGGGCGGGAGGGCCCCGCAGTATTTT. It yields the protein CATSDSGGRAPQYF.

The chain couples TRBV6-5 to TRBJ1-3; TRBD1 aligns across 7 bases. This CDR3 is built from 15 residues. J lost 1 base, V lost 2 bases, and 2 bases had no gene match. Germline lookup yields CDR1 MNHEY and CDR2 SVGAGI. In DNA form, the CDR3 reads TGTGCCAGCAGTTACACGACAGGGTCTGGAAACACCATATATTTT. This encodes CASSYTTGSGNTIYF.

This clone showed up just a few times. CDR3 bases: TGCGCCAGCAGTGAGTATTCTGCCCCGGCAGGTAGAGACACTGAAGCTTTCTTT. Translation: CASSEYSAPAGRDTEAFF. The chain is built from TRBV10-1 and TRBJ1-1; D not resolved. V was pared by 1 base and J by 3 bases, with 21 bases between. The CDR3 consists of 18 residues. Germline values: CDR1 WNHNN, CDR2 SYGVQD (reference sequence).

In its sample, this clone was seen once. DNA for the CDR3: TGTGCCACCAGTGATGGGGCGTACCGCGCGGCGGAGACCCAGTACTTC. Translating it yields CATSDGAYRAAETQYF. The V and J genes are TRBV24-1 and TRBJ2-5; D might be TRBD1 (5 bases). The CDR3 sequence is 16 residues long. V was shortened by 3 bases and J by 5 bases, with 18 bases between the two germline ends. Germline V CDR1 and CDR2: KGHDR, SFDVKD.

CDR3 sequence (DNA): TGTGCCAGCTCGCTGGACAGGATGAACACTGAAGCTTTCTTT. This translates into CASSLDRMNTEAFF. The V gene is TRBV18, the J gene TRBJ1-1; 7 positions match TRBD1. The CDR3 consists of 14 residues. From germline, CDR1 is KGHSH and CDR2 LQKENI. The V gene end was trimmed by 6 bases and the J gene end by 0 bases; junction bases not matched to a gene: 4.

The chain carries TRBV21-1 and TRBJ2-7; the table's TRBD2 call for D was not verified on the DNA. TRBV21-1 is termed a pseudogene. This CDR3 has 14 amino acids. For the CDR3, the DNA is TGTGCCAGCAGCCCCCCGACTAGCGGTTACGAGCAGTACTTC. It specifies CASSPPTSGYEQYF.

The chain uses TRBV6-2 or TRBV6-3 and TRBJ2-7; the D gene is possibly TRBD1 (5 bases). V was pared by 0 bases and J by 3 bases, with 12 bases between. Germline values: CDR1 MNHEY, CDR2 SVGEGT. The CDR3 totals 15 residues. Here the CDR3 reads CASSYSGTGNYEQYF. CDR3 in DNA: TGTGCCAGCAGTTACTCAGGCACAGGTAACTACGAGCAGTACTTC.

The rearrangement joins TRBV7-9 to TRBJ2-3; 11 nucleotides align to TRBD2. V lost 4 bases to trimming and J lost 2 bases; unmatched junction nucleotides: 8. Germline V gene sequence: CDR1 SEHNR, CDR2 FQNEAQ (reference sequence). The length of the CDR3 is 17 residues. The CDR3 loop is CASSSSASGGITDTQYF. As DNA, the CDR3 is TGTGCCAGCAGCTCCTCGGCTAGCGGGGGGATCACAGATACGCAGTATTTT.

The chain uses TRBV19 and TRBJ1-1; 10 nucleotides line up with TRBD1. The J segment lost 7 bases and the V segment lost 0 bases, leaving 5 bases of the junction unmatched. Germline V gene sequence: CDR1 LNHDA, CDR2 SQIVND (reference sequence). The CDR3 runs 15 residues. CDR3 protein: CASSIDGQGVGEAFF. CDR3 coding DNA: TGTGCCAGTAGTATAGATGGACAGGGGGTTGGTGAAGCTTTCTTT.

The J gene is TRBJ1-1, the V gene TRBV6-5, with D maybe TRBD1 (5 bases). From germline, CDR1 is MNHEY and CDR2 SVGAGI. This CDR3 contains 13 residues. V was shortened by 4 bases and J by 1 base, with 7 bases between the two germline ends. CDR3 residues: CASSSGGNTEAFF. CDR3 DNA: TGTGCCAGCAGTTCCGGGGGGAACACTGAAGCTTTCTTT.